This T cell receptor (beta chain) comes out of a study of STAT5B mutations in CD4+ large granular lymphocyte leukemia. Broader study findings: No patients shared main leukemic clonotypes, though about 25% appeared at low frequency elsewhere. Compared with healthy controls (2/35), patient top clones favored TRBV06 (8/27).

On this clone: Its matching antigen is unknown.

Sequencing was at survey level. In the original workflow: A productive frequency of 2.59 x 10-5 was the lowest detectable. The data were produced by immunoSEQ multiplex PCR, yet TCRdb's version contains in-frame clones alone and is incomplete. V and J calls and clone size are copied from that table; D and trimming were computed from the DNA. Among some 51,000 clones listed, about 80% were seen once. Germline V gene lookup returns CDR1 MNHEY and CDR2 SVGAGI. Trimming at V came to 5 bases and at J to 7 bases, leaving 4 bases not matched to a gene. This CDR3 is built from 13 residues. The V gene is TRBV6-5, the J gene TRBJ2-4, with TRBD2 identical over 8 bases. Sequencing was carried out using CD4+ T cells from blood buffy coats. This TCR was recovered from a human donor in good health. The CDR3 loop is CASSLRGVNIQYF. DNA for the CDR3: TGTGCCAGCAGTCTGCGGGGGGTGAACATTCAGTACTTC.